Presented here are 15 T cell receptor beta chains from one specimen sequenced in a study of blood T cell repertoires in COVID-19. Data came from immunoSEQ multiplex PCR; TCRdb stores just in-frame clones and leaves some out. The sample includes nearly 100,000 clones, approximately 86% of them seen just once. The material sequenced was peripheral blood. These receptors were collected from an elderly man with acute or convalescent COVID-19.

This clone showed up many times. At the DNA level, this CDR3 is encoded by other sequences in the same sample as well. The genes are TRBV18 and TRBJ2-1; 12 bases are shared with TRBD2. V shed 5 bases, J shed 7 bases, and the junction held 9 bases outside the gene matches. Germline V gene lookup returns CDR1 KGHSH and CDR2 LQKENI. This CDR3 region has 16 residues. The CDR3, as DNA: TGTGCCAGCTCATCAACGACTAGCGGGAGTTTAAATGAGCAGTTCTTC. Translation gives CASSSTTSGSLNEQFF.

This clone occurred once. The CDR3 spells CASSQEGGTSNHYGYTF. CDR3 DNA sequence: TGCGCCAGCAGCCAAGAGGGAGGCACCAGTAATCACTATGGCTACACCTTC. The V call is TRBV4-1, the J call TRBJ1-2; D ambiguous. Trimming removed 0 bases at V and 3 bases at J, with 17 bases between. Germline V CDR1 and CDR2: MGHRA, YSYEKL. CDR3 length equals 17 residues.

The J gene is TRBJ1-3, the V gene TRBV6-1; 8 positions agree with TRBD1. V lost 2 bases and J lost 2; bases outside the gene matches: 8. CDR1 is MNHNS, CDR2 SASEGT, per germline. This CDR3 is built from 17 residues. The CDR3 reads CASSELYRGITGNTIYF. In nucleotides, the CDR3 is TGTGCCAGCAGTGAACTCTACAGGGGGATAACTGGAAACACCATATATTTT.

V gene TRBV12-3 or TRBV12-4 combines with J gene TRBJ2-5; 7 bases fit TRBD2. The CDR3 totals 11 residues. J was trimmed by 5 bases and V by 6 bases; bases with no gene match: 0. CDR3 nucleotides: TGTGCCAGCAGGGGGGGGGAGACCCAGTACTTC. Translated: CASRGGETQYF.

This chain links TRBV24-1 with TRBJ1-2, with D possibly TRBD1 on 6 matching bases. V was clipped by 0 bases and J by 8 bases, with 12 bases between them. The germline V gene has CDR1 KGHDR and CDR2 SFDVKD. The CDR3 spans 14 residues. CDR3 DNA sequence: TGTGCCACCAGTGATTTGTCCCAGGGGAGAGGCTACACCTTC. Protein sequence: CATSDLSQGRGYTF.

This clone turned up a few times. This sequence joins TRBV13 and TRBJ1-3, with D maybe TRBD1 (5 bases). V dropped 5 bases and J dropped 4 bases, with 21 bases sitting between them. The CDR3 spans 17 residues. Germline V gene data show CDR1 as PRHDT and CDR2 as FYEKMQ (reference sequence). The chain's CDR3 is CASSPLGVRDSGNTIYF. In DNA, the CDR3 is TGTGCCAGCAGCCCCCTGGGCGTCAGGGACTCCGGAAACACCATATATTTT.

V usage is TRBV4-3 and J usage is TRBJ2-4; 7 bases map to TRBD2. The CDR3 is made up of 15 amino acids. J lost 9 bases, V lost 3 bases, and 11 bases had no gene match. Germline V gene data show CDR1 as LGHNA and CDR2 as YSLEER. CDR3 nucleotide sequence: TGCGCCAGCAGCCAGAGACTAGCCGACCAGAGCATTCAGTACTTC. Residues: CASSQRLADQSIQYF.

This clone appeared once. J is TRBJ1-4 and V is TRBV30; D remains unclear. The CDR3 contains 13 residues. Germline V gene sequence: CDR1 GTSNPN, CDR2 SVGIG (reference sequence). Trimming pared 1 base from V and 3 bases from J, leaving 6 bases between. CDR3 nucleotide sequence: TGTGCCTGGAGTGGGCAGGCTAATGAAAAACTGTTTTTT. This sequence encodes CAWSGQANEKLFF.

This clone has just a few counts. The V and J genes are TRBV2 and TRBJ1-1; no clear D gene. Germline V lookup: CDR1 SNHLY, CDR2 FYNNEI. The CDR3 is 14 amino acids. Trimming cost V 4 bases and J 5 bases, with 14 bases left between them. The CDR3 loop is CASSVGSPATEAFF. The CDR3 DNA sequence: TGTGCCAGCAGTGTCGGGAGTCCGGCTACTGAAGCTTTCTTT.

This clone was found a few times. The chain couples TRBV6-5 to TRBJ2-1; D might be TRBD2 (6 bases). The CDR3 extends over 11 amino acids. Germline-derived CDR1 and CDR2 are MNHEY and SVGAGI. CDR3 region: CASAGTGEQFF. The CDR3, as DNA: TGTGCTAGTGCGGGGACGGGTGAACAGTTCTTC.

This clone showed up just a few times. The V and J genes are TRBV28 and TRBJ2-5; D gene unclear. Trimming stripped 2 bases from V and 3 bases from J, with 10 bases between. The length of the CDR3 is 14 residues. Germline V CDR1 and CDR2: MDHEN, SYDVKM. In DNA, the CDR3 is TGTGCCAGCAGTTTAGGGCCACCCGAAGAGACCCAGTACTTC. Its translation: CASSLGPPEETQYF.

The chain combines TRBV5-1 with TRBJ2-6; D possibly corresponds to TRBD2 (6 bases). CDR1 and CDR2 from the germline V gene are SGHRS and YFSETQ. The CDR3 is 17 residues long. The ends were cut back, 3 bases at V and 0 bases at J, with 13 bases in the middle. Written as DNA, the CDR3 is TGCGCCAGCAGCTGGGCGACTAGTGACTCTGGGGCCAACGTCCTGACTTTC. Translation: CASSWATSDSGANVLTF.

This chain links TRBV28 with TRBJ2-2; D is uncertain. V lost 3 bases, J lost 1 base, and 9 bases lay in between. The CDR3 contains 15 residues. Germline assignment: CDR1 MDHEN and CDR2 SYDVKM. CDR3 bases: TGTGCCAGCAGTTTTCTCAGAGGGAACACCGGGGAGCTGTTTTTT. This gives the protein CASSFLRGNTGELFF. The whole variable domain, filled in from reference TRBV28 and TRBJ2-2, reads DVKVTQSSRYLVKRTGEKVFLECVQDMDHENMFWYRQDPGLGLRLIYFSYDVKMKEKGDIPEGYSVSREKKERFSLILESASTNQTSMYLCASSFLRGNTGELFFGEGSRLTVL.

The chain combines TRBV19 with TRBJ1-2, with D tentatively TRBD1 (6 bases). V was clipped by 7 bases and J by 7 bases, with 13 bases between them. The CDR3 length is 12 residues. Germline V gene sequence: CDR1 LNHDA, CDR2 SQIVND (reference sequence). Here the CDR3 reads CASTQGSRGYTF. The CDR3 DNA follows: TGTGCCAGTACCCAGGGGTCACGTGGCTACACCTTC. Filled out from reference TRBV19 and TRBJ1-2, the complete variable domain reads DGGITQSPKYLFRKEGQNVTLSCEQNLNHDAMYWYRQDPGQGLRLIYYSQIVNDFQKGDIAEGYSVSREKKESFPLTVTSAQKNPTAFYLCASTQGSRGYTFGSGTRLTVV.

The chain has TRBV19 and TRBJ2-5; 7 bases match TRBD2. The CDR3 spans 16 residues. Germline V gene sequence: CDR1 LNHDA, CDR2 SQIVND (reference sequence). V lost 5 bases and J lost 1; bases outside the gene matches: 10. The CDR3 is CASSSPSGVIQETQYF. As DNA, the CDR3 is TGTGCCAGTAGTTCCCCTAGCGGAGTTATCCAAGAGACCCAGTACTTC.